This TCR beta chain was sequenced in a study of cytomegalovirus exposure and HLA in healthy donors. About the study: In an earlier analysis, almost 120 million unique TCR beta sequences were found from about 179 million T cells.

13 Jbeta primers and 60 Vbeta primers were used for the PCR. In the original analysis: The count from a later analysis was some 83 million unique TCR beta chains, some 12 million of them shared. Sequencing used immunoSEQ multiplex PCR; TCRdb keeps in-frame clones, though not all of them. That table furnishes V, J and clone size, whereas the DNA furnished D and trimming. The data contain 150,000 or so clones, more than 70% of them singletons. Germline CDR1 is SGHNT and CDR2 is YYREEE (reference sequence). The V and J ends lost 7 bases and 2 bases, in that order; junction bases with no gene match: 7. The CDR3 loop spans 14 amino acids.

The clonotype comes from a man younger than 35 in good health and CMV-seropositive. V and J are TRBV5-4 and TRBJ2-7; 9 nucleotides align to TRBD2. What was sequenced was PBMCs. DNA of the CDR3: TGTGCCAGCGGTAGCGGGAGTAAGCCCTACGAGCAGTACTTC. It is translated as CASGSGSKPYEQYF.